This is a list of T cell receptor beta chains from one sample in a study of regulatory T cells in long-lasting Graves disease. One entry per CDR3 protein results from TCRdb running MiXCR on the multiplex PCR reads. This table holds 650,000 to 850,000 distinct CDR3 sequences, around 30% found once. The sequencing used peripheral blood mononuclear cells (PBMCs), collected when the disease was refractory, from a patient treated with antithyroid drugs. These receptors were obtained from a female donor with Graves disease. Each CDR3 is given without its conserved first and last residue. Some rows mark clone size as missing; the rest say once, few, many or name a class of expanded clone.

>9|many|TRBJ1-2|TRBV12-3/TRBV12-4
ASTLLDGYT
>14|many|TRBJ2-5|TRBV28
ASSLTGPAGVETQY
>13|few|TRBJ2-7|TRBV24-1
ATSDFLQGTYEQY
>14|few|TRBJ1-3|TRBV28
ASSPLGPHSGNTIY
>12|many|TRBJ1-4|TRBV6-5
ASSYNRVNEKLF
>16|many|TRBJ1-6|TRBV11-1
ASSPTGTGGAYNSPLH
>13|.|TRBJ2-2|TRBV3-1
ASRGPGLADGELF
>14|.|TRBJ2-4|TRBV7-2
ASSLAAVLAKNIQY
>16|.|TRBJ2-5|TRBV11-2
ASSQDDAPAGVLETQY
>15|few|TRBJ1-4|TRBV7-9
ASSLGPIRHANEKLF
>13|.|TRBJ2-6|TRBV19
ASSSTSAGANVLT
>12|.|TRBJ2-7|TRBV28
ASSEQGAGLEQY
>11|.|TRBJ2-2|TRBV28
ASSLYGTGELF
>15|.|TRBJ2-5|TRBV20-1
SAGVMKTSGYQETQY
>11|many|TRBJ1-1|TRBV12-3/TRBV12-4
ASSFRQGHKAF
>14|few|TRBJ2-5|TRBV9
ASSEGSVGGRVAQY
>10|.|TRBJ2-7|TRBV6-1
ASSQTAWEQY
>12|.|TRBJ1-2|TRBV24-1
ATSDKQGVVSYT
>14|.|TRBJ2-2|TRBV6-9
ASRYSGGTNTGELF
>12|few|TRBJ1-2|TRBV29-1
SVEAGTSNYGYT
>13|.|TRBJ2-7|TRBV20-1
SARYPVSGRGEQY
>12|.|TRBJ1-2|TRBV29-1
SVEGGGGKYGYT
>13|.|TRBJ2-7|TRBV11-2
ASSVESGTAYEQY
>13|.|TRBJ2-7|TRBV20-1
SARDMEGGGYEQY
>13|.|TRBJ1-5|TRBV28
ASSLTGDRNQPQH
>10|many|TRBJ1-1|TRBV6-5
ASSYEGAEAF
>9|few|TRBJ2-7|TRBV10-2
ARPNSYEQY